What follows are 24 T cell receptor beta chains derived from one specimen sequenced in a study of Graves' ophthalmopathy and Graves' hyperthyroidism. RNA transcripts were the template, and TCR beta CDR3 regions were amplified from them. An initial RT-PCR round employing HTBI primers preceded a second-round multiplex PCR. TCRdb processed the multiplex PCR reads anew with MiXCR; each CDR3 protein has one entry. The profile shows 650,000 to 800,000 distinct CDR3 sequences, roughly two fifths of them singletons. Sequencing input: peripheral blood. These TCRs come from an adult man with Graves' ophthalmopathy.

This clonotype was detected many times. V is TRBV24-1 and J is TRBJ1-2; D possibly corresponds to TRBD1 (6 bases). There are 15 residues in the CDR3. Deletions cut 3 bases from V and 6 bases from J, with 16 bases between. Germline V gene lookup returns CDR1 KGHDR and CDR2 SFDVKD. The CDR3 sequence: CATSDPGQGEDGYTF. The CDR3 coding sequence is TGTGCCACCAGTGATCCGGGACAAGGAGAGGATGGCTACACCTTC.

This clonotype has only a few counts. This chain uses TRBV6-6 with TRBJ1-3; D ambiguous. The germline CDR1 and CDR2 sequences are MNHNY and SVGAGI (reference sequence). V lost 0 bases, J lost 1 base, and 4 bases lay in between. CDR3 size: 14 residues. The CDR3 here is CASSYSESGNTIYF. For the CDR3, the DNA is TGTGCCAGCAGTTACTCAGAGTCTGGAAACACCATATATTTT.

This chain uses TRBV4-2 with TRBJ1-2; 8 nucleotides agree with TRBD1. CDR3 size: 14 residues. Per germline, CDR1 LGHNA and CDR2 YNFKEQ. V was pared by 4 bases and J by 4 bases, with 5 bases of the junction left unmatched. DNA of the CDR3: TGTGCCAGCAGCCGAGGGGACAGGATCTATGGCTACACCTTC. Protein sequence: CASSRGDRIYGYTF.

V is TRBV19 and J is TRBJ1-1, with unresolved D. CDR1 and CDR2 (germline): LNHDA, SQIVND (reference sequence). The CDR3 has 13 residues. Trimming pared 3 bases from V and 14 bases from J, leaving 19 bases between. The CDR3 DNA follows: TGTGCCAGTAGTATTGGGCTAGCGGGTGAGCAGTTCTTT. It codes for CASSIGLAGEQFF.

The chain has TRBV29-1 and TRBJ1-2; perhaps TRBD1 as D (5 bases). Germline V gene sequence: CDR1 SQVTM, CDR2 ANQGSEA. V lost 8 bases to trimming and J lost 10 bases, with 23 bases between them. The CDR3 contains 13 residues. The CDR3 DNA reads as TGCAGCTACGGACAAGGGCTCTATGGCTTCTACACCTTC. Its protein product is CSYGQGLYGFYTF. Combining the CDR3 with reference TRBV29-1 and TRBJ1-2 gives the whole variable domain SAVISQKPSRDICQRGTSLTIQCQVDSQVTMMFWYRQQPGQSLTLIATANQGSEATYESGFVIDKFPISRPNLTFSTLTVSNMSPEDSSIYLCSYGQGLYGFYTFGSGTRLTVV.

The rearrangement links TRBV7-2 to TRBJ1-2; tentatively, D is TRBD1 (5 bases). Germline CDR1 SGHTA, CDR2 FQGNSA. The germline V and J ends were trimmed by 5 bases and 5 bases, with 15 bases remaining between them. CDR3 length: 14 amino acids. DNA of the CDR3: TGTGCCAGCAGCCCCGGGACTTCCTCTTATGGCTACACCTTC. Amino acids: CASSPGTSSYGYTF.

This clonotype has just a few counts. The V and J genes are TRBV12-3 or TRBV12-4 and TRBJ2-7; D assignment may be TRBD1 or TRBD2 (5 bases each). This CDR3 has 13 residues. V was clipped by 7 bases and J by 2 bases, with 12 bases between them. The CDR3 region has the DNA TGTGCCAGCATCGAGGGGATTACCTACGAGCAGTACTTC. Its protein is CASIEGITYEQYF.

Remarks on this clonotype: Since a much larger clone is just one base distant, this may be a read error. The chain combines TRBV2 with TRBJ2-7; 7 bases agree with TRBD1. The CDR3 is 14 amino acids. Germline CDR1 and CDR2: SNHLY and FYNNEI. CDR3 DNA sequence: TGTGCCGGCAGTGACCCGACAGGGTCCGACGAGCAGTACTTC. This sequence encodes CAGSDPTGSDEQYF.

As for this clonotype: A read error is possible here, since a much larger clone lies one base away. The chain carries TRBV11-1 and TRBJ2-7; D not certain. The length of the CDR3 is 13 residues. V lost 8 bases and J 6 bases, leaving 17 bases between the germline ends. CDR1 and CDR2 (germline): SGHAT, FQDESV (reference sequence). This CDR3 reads CASAEGLPGEQYF. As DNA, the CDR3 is TGTGCCAGCGCCGAAGGGCTGCCTGGCGAGCAGTACTTC. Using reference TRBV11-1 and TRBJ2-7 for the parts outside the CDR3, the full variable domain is EAEVAQSPRYKITEKSQAVAFWCDPISGHATLYWYRQILGQGPELLVQFQDESVVDDSQLPKDRFSAERLKGVDSTLKIQPAELGDSAMYLCASAEGLPGEQYFGPGTRLTVT.

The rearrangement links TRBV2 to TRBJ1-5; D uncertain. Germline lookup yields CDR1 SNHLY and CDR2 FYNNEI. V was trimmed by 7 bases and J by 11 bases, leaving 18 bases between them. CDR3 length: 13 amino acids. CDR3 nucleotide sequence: TGTGCCAGCAATGGGGAGTTGGTAGAGACCCAGCATTTT. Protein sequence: CASNGELVETQHF.

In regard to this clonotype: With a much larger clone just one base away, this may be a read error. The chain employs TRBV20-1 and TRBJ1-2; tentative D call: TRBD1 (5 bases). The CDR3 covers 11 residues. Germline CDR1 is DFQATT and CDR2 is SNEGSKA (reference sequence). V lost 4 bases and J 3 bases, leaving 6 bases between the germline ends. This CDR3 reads CSAMTDYGYTF. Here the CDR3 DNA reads TGCAGTGCTATGACAGACTATGGCTACACCTTC.

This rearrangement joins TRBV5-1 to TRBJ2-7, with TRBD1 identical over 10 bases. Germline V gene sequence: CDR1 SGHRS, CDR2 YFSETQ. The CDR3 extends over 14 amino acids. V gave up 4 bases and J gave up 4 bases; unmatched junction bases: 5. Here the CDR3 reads CASSAADRGYEQYF. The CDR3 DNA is TGCGCCAGCAGCGCCGCGGACAGGGGGTACGAGCAGTACTTC. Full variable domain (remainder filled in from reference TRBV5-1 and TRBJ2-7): KAGVTQTPRYLIKTRGQQVTLSCSPISGHRSVSWYQQTPGQGLQFLFEYFSETQRNKGNFPGRFSGRQFSNSRSEMNVSTLELGDSALYLCASSAADRGYEQYFGPGTRLTVT.

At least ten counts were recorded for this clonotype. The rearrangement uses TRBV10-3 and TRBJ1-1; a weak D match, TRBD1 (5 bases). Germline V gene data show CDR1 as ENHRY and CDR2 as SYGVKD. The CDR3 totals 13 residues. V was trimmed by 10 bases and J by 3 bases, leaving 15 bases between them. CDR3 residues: CATGGGSDTEAFF. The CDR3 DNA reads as TGTGCCACGGGGGGAGGGTCGGACACTGAAGCTTTCTTT.

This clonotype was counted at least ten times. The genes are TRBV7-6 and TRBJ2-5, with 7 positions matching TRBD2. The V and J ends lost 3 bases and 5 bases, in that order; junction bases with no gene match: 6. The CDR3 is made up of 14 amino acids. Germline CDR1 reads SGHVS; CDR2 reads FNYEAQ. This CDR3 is CASSFRRGVETQYF. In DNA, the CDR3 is TGTGCCAGCAGCTTTCGTCGGGGGGTGGAGACCCAGTACTTC.

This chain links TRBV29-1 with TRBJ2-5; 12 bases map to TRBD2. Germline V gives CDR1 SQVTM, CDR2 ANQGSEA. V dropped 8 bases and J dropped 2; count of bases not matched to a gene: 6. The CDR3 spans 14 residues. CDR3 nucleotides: TGCAGCAGTGAAGGGACTAGCGGGCAAGAGACCCAGTACTTC. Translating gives CSSEGTSGQETQYF.

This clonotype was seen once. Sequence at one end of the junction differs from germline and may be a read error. CDR3 amino acids: CASSYSGQPSGANVLTF. CDR3 in DNA: TGTGCCAGCAGTTACTCGGGACAGCCCTCTGGGGCCAACGTCCTGACTTTC. The gene calls are TRBV10-3 and TRBJ2-6; TRBD1 agrees at 7 bases. CDR1 is ENHRY and CDR2 is SYGVKD in the germline V gene. The CDR3 contains 17 residues.

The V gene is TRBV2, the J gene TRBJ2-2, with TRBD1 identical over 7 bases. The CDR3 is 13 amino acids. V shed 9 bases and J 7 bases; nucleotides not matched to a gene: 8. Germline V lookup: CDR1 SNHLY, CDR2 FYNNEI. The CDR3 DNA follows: TGTGCCAGGAAGACAGGGTACATCGGGGAGCTGTTTTTT. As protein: CARKTGYIGELFF.

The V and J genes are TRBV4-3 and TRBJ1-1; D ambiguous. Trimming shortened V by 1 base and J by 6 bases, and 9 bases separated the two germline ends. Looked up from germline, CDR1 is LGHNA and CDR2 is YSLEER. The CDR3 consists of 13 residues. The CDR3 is CASSQVRSAEAFF. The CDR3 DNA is TGCGCCAGCAGCCAAGTAAGGTCCGCTGAAGCTTTCTTT.

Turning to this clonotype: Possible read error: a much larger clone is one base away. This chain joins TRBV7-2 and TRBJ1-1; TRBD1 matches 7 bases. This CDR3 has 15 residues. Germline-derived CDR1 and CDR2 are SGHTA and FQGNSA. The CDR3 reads CASGLSRGRDTEAFF. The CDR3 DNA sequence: TGTGCCAGCGGCTTAAGTAGGGGGCGGGACACTGAAGCTTTCTTT.

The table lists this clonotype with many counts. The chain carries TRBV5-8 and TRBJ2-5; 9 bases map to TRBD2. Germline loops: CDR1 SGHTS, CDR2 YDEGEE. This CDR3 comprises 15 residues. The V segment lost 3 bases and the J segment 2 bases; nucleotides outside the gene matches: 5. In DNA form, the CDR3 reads TGTGCCAGCAGCTCCCCCAGCGGGGGGCAAGAGACCCAGTACTTC. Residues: CASSSPSGGQETQYF.

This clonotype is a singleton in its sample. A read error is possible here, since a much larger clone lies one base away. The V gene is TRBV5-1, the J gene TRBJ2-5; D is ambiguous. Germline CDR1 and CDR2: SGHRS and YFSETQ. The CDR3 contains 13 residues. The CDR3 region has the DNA TGCGCCAGCGGCTTGCAAGAGAGAGAGACCCAGTACTTC. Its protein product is CASGLQERETQYF.

Written as DNA, the CDR3 is TGTGCCAGCAGTCGTCTTACTAGCGCCTCCTACGAGCAGTACTTC. Encoded protein: CASSRLTSASYEQYF. The V call is TRBV3-1, the J call TRBJ2-7; TRBD2 agrees at 7 bases. There are 15 residues in the CDR3. Germline loops: CDR1 LGHDT, CDR2 YNNKEL (reference sequence). Losses at the gene ends were 6 bases for V and 0 bases for J; bases not matched to a gene: 8.

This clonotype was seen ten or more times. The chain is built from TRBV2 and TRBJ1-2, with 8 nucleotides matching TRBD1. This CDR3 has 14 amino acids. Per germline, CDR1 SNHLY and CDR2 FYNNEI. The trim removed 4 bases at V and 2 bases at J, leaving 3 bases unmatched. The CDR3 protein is CASSGDRHNYGYTF. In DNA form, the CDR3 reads TGTGCCAGCAGTGGGGACAGGCACAACTATGGCTACACCTTC.

CDR3 coding DNA: TGTGCCACCATTCACGACTTTTCCTACGAGCAGTACTTC. This translates into CATIHDFSYEQYF. V is TRBV10-3 and J is TRBJ2-7, with D unclear. The CDR3 covers 13 residues. V lost 10 bases and J 1 base, leaving 14 bases between the germline ends. The germline gives CDR1 ENHRY, CDR2 SYGVKD.